These 14 T cell receptor beta chains originate from one sample sequenced in a study of T cell repertoires in cytomegalovirus infection. TCRdb ran MiXCR on the reads and lists one entry per CDR3 protein. The sample has 600,000 to 700,000 distinct CDR3 sequences, about 33% seen once; the top ten hold 15% to 20%. These TCRs are of unknown antigen specificity. This specimen was cultured PBMCs, taken from culture after CMV antigen stimulation. These TCRs come from a human donor in good health (CMV status not recorded). Some clones in this sample may be carry-over from other donors' samples.

This clonotype was counted only a few times. J is TRBJ1-5 and V is TRBV6-6; D is unresolved. Germline V gives CDR1 MNHNY, CDR2 SVGAGI (reference sequence). This CDR3 has 12 residues. V dropped 2 bases and J dropped 5 bases, with 4 bases sitting between them. CDR3: CASSYKDQPQHF. The CDR3 DNA reads as TGTGCCAGCAGTTACAAGGATCAGCCCCAGCATTTT.

This chain uses TRBV2 with TRBJ2-2, with D unclear. The V end lost 7 bases, the J end lost 4 bases, and 16 bases lay between the germline ends. Germline CDR1 SNHLY, CDR2 FYNNEI. This CDR3 spans 15 amino acids. CDR3 loop: CASKGSLTPTGELFF. The CDR3 nucleotides are TGTGCCAGCAAGGGTAGCCTTACCCCCACCGGGGAGCTGTTTTTT. Filled out from reference TRBV2 and TRBJ2-2, the complete variable domain reads EPEVTQTPSHQVTQMGQEVILRCVPISNHLYFYWYRQILGQKVEFLVSFYNNEISEKSEIFDDQFSVERPDGSNFTLKIRSTKLEDSAMYFCASKGSLTPTGELFFGEGSRLTVL.

This clonotype appeared a single time. The genes are TRBV11-2 and TRBJ2-1; D is ambiguous. V lost 3 bases and J 1 base, leaving 13 bases between the germline ends. There are 16 residues in the CDR3. CDR1 and CDR2 (germline): SGHAT, FQNNGV. CDR3 residues: CASSLQPSGSYNEQFF. In nucleotides, the CDR3 is TGTGCCAGCAGCTTGCAGCCCTCAGGATCCTACAATGAGCAGTTCTTC.

This clonotype was recorded a few times. V usage is TRBV19 and J usage is TRBJ1-2; the match to TRBD1 covers 9 bases. The CDR3 is 16 residues long. The germline CDR1 and CDR2 sequences are LNHDA and SQIVND (reference sequence). V shed 8 bases and J 6 bases; nucleotides not matched to a gene: 16. CDR3 sequence (DNA): TGTGCCAGTCGCCGAGGGGTGGGACAGGGAGATAATGGCTACACCTTC. This codes for CASRRGVGQGDNGYTF. Looking up the rest from reference TRBV19 and TRBJ1-2 gives the full variable domain: DGGITQSPKYLFRKEGQNVTLSCEQNLNHDAMYWYRQDPGQGLRLIYYSQIVNDFQKGDIAEGYSVSREKKESFPLTVTSAQKNPTAFYLCASRRGVGQGDNGYTFGSGTRLTVV.

The table lists this clonotype with many counts. This sequence joins TRBV7-2 and TRBJ2-1; 8 bases line up with TRBD2. The J segment lost 6 bases and the V segment lost 5 bases, leaving 9 bases of the junction unmatched. The CDR3 length is 15 residues. Germline V gene lookup returns CDR1 SGHTA and CDR2 FQGNSA. The CDR3 region has the DNA TGTGCCAGCAGCCCCGGGCCGCGGGGGGTCAATGAGCAGTTCTTC. Translating gives CASSPGPRGVNEQFF.

This clonotype was observed a few times. The chain carries TRBV4-3 and TRBJ2-1; D unclear. The CDR3 contains 17 residues. Germline V CDR1 and CDR2: LGHNA, YSLEER. V lost 1 base to trimming and J lost 0 bases, with 13 bases between them. The CDR3 DNA reads as TGCGCCAGCAGCCAAGTACGTGGAAGGGCCTCCTACAATGAGCAGTTCTTC. Translating it yields CASSQVRGRASYNEQFF.

This clonotype has just a few counts. The gene calls are TRBV7-2 and TRBJ2-7; TRBD1 matches 7 bases. CDR1 SGHTA and CDR2 FQGNSA come from the germline V gene. The ends lost 1 base at V and 3 bases at J; junction bases unmatched: 6. The CDR3 loop spans 15 amino acids. CDR3 amino acids: CASSLGGTADYEQYF. Written as DNA, the CDR3 is TGTGCCAGCAGCTTAGGAGGGACAGCGGACTACGAGCAGTACTTC. Looking up the rest from reference TRBV7-2 and TRBJ2-7 gives the full variable domain: GAGVSQSPSNKVTEKGKDVELRCDPISGHTALYWYRQSLGQGLEFLIYFQGNSAPDKSGLPSDRFSAERTGGSVSTLTIQRTQQEDSAVYLCASSLGGTADYEQYFGPGTRLTVT.

This clonotype occurred a few times. This chain connects TRBV7-9 to TRBJ2-1; D is possibly TRBD1 (6 bases). V was cut by 8 bases and J by 5 bases, with 16 bases left in between. There are 14 residues in the CDR3. Germline loops: CDR1 SEHNR, CDR2 FQNEAQ (reference sequence). The CDR3 is CASLQGNTNNEQFF. For the CDR3, the DNA is TGTGCCAGCCTACAGGGAAATACGAACAATGAGCAGTTCTTC.

This clonotype was seen many times. The rearrangement uses TRBV7-8 and TRBJ2-1; 9 bases match TRBD2. V dropped 2 bases and J dropped 15; count of bases not matched to a gene: 14. This CDR3 region has 15 residues. Germline CDR1 is SGHVS and CDR2 is FQNEAQ. In DNA, the CDR3 is TGTGCCAGCAGCTTAACCTCTAGCGGGATGGTGGAAGCGTTCTTC. The encoded protein is CASSLTSSGMVEAFF.

The sample holds a few counts of this clonotype. V usage is TRBV5-1 and J usage is TRBJ2-7, with TRBD2 matching 9 bases. Germline V gene lookup returns CDR1 SGHRS and CDR2 YFSETQ. This CDR3 has 15 amino acids. Germline trimming cut 4 bases from V and 3 bases from J; bases unmatched to any gene: 8. The CDR3 is CASSGGREGVYEQYF. DNA for the CDR3: TGCGCCAGCAGCGGCGGGAGGGAGGGGGTCTACGAGCAGTACTTC.

This clonotype was seen at least ten times. The rearrangement uses TRBV7-2 and TRBJ1-2; D remains ambiguous. Germline V gene data show CDR1 as SGHTA and CDR2 as FQGNSA. V lost 5 bases, J lost 8 bases, and 15 bases lay in between. CDR3 length: 13 residues. CDR3 coding DNA: TGTGCCAGCAGCCCCAGGAACGAACGCGGCTACACCTTC. Its translation is CASSPRNERGYTF.

This chain joins TRBV2 and TRBJ2-5; D call uncertain. V dropped 6 bases and J dropped 1 base, with 6 bases sitting between them. CDR1 and CDR2 (germline): SNHLY, FYNNEI. The CDR3 covers 12 residues. CDR3 DNA sequence: TGTGCCAGCAGGTGGCTCCAAGAGACCCAGTACTTC. It encodes CASRWLQETQYF.

This clonotype came up a few times. The chain has TRBV20-1 and TRBJ2-1; 11 bases are shared with TRBD2. Germline lookup yields CDR1 DFQATT and CDR2 SNEGSKA (reference sequence). CDR3 length: 15 residues. V lost 0 bases to trimming and J lost 10 bases; unmatched junction nucleotides: 8. CDR3 in DNA: TGCAGTGCTAGAGATCAAAATAGCGGGAGGGTGGAGCAGTTCTTC. It codes for CSARDQNSGRVEQFF.

This clonotype was observed at least ten times. The rearrangement links TRBV12-3 or TRBV12-4 to TRBJ1-6; a weak D match, TRBD1 (5 bases). There are 14 residues in the CDR3. V dropped 3 bases and J dropped 8 bases, with 11 bases sitting between them. The CDR3 here is CASSLGQGYSPLHF. The CDR3 DNA reads TGTGCCAGCAGTTTGGGGCAGGGCTATTCACCCCTCCACTTT.